Presented here are 27 T cell receptor beta chains from one specimen sequenced in a study of naive and memory T cell subsets. Two oligonucleotides, mixed equimolar, formed the beta constant-region primer covering TRBC1 and TRBC2. TCRdb reprocessed the UMI-ligation and nested PCR reads via MiXCR and lists one record per CDR3 protein. Here the sample spans 140,000 to 150,000 distinct CDR3 sequences, over 15% being singletons. Sequencing used naive CD4+ T cells from blood. These receptors came from a human donor in good health.

V gene TRBV5-1 combines with J gene TRBJ1-4; D possibly corresponds to TRBD1 (5 bases). Per germline, CDR1 SGHRS and CDR2 YFSETQ. This CDR3 spans 15 amino acids. V lost 4 bases to trimming and J lost 0 bases, with 10 bases between them. CDR3 residues: CASSPPTATNEKLFF. The CDR3 DNA sequence: TGCGCCAGCAGCCCTCCGACAGCAACTAATGAAAAACTGTTTTTT.

This clonotype appeared many times. The chain is built from TRBV5-6 and TRBJ1-1; tentatively, D is TRBD1 (6 bases). The CDR3 consists of 14 residues. Germline values: CDR1 SGHDT, CDR2 YYEEEE. V was pared by 0 bases and J by 11 bases, with 17 bases between. This chain's CDR3 is CASSLVPAGGRAFF. CDR3 DNA sequence: TGTGCCAGCAGCTTGGTTCCAGCCGGGGGCAGGGCTTTCTTT.

The V call is TRBV18, the J call TRBJ1-1; 10 bases line up with TRBD1. CDR3 size: 15 residues. Germline CDR1 and CDR2: KGHSH and LQKENI. The ends lost 2 bases at V and 7 bases at J; junction bases unmatched: 7. CDR3 protein: CASSPIAGTGVEAFF. CDR3 nucleotides: TGTGCCAGCTCACCAATCGCCGGGACAGGGGTTGAAGCTTTCTTT.

This rearrangement joins TRBV20-1 to TRBJ1-6, with D unclear. Germline V gene data show CDR1 as DFQATT and CDR2 as SNEGSKA (reference sequence). V was pared by 6 bases and J by 10 bases, with 16 bases between. This CDR3 region has 13 residues. CDR3 DNA sequence: TGCAGTGCCCGGGGAGGGATCGCATCACCCCTCCACTTT. It translates to CSARGGIASPLHF.

This clonotype was detected only a few times. J is TRBJ2-1 and V is TRBV6-2 or TRBV6-3; 15 nucleotides match TRBD2. Per germline, CDR1 MNHEY and CDR2 SVGEGT. CDR3 length equals 15 residues. V dropped 6 bases and J dropped 7; count of bases not matched to a gene: 4. The CDR3 reads CASSDGTSGRNEQFF. The DNA of the CDR3 is TGTGCCAGCAGCGACGGGACTAGCGGGAGGAATGAGCAGTTCTTC.

This chain joins TRBV21-1 and TRBJ2-4; the table's TRBD1 call for D was not verified on the DNA. TRBV21-1 is recorded as a pseudogene. The CDR3 contains 21 residues. In DNA, the CDR3 is TGTGCCAGCAGCAAATGGGAGCGGTACAGGGAGACTACGTTAGCCAAAAACATTCAGTACTTC. It translates to CASSKWERYRETTLAKNIQYF.

This clonotype has only a few counts. The chain has TRBV11-3 and TRBJ2-1; unclear D gene. The V end lost 4 bases, the J end lost 4 bases, and 8 bases lay between the germline ends. Germline assignment: CDR1 SGHNT and CDR2 YENEEA. This CDR3 region has 13 residues. The CDR3 spells CASSSNGYNEQFF. In nucleotides, the CDR3 is TGTGCCAGCAGCTCGAACGGATACAATGAGCAGTTCTTC. Together with reference TRBV11-3 and TRBJ2-1, the CDR3 gives the full variable domain: EAGVVQSPRYKIIEKKQPVAFWCNPISGHNTLYWYLQNLGQGPELLIRYENEEAVDDSQLPKDRFSAERLKGVDSTLKIQPAELGDSAVYLCASSSNGYNEQFFGPGTRLTVL.

The chain combines TRBV19 with TRBJ2-7, with unresolved D. CDR3 length: 15 residues. With 4 bases removed from V and 3 bases from J, the gap between germline ends came to 16 bases. Germline CDR1 reads LNHDA; CDR2 reads SQIVND (reference sequence). CDR3 in DNA: TGTGCCAGTAGTACCCTAGACGCCATGGACTACGAGCAGTACTTC. Its protein is CASSTLDAMDYEQYF.

The sample holds many counts of this clonotype. This rearrangement joins TRBV7-3 to TRBJ1-4; D ambiguous. The germline gives CDR1 SGHTA, CDR2 FQGTGA. This CDR3 spans 15 amino acids. Trimming left V 0 bases short and J 3 bases short, with 8 bases between. This chain's CDR3 is CASSLTGRPNEKLFF. The CDR3 DNA reads TGTGCCAGCAGCTTAACCGGACGGCCTAATGAAAAACTGTTTTTT.

This clonotype has only a few counts. The J gene is TRBJ2-3, the V gene TRBV7-3; 9 bases agree with TRBD2. The V segment lost 5 bases and the J segment 5 bases; nucleotides outside the gene matches: 11. There are 16 residues in the CDR3. CDR1 and CDR2 (germline): SGHTA, FQGTGA. The CDR3 spells CASSGLAGGPIDTQYF. The CDR3 coding sequence is TGTGCCAGCAGCGGCTTGGCGGGAGGGCCCATAGATACGCAGTATTTT. The full variable domain, in which reference TRBV7-3 and TRBJ2-3 provide the parts outside the CDR3, is GAGVSQTPSNKVTEKGKYVELRCDPISGHTALYWYRQSLGQGPEFLIYFQGTGAADDSGLPNDRFFAVRPEGSVSTLKIQRTERGDSAVYLCASSGLAGGPIDTQYFGPGTRLTVL.

The chain employs TRBV18 and TRBJ2-1; D remains ambiguous. Germline-derived CDR1 and CDR2 are KGHSH and LQKENI. The CDR3 is 13 residues long. V was cut by 2 bases and J by 10 bases, with 12 bases left in between. CDR3 coding DNA: TGTGCCAGCTCACCAAGTCAAGGGAACGAGCAGTTCTTC. Amino acid sequence: CASSPSQGNEQFF.

This clonotype has just a few counts. The V gene is TRBV28, the J gene TRBJ2-2; possibly TRBD1 or TRBD2 for D (5 bases each). Looked up from germline, CDR1 is MDHEN and CDR2 is SYDVKM. Trimming cost V 7 bases and J 2 bases, with 14 bases left between them. CDR3 length: 15 amino acids. CDR3 residues: CASKMGTANTGELFF. For the CDR3, the DNA is TGTGCCAGCAAGATGGGGACCGCTAACACCGGGGAGCTGTTTTTT.

This clonotype was seen a few times. V and J are TRBV6-5 and TRBJ2-3, with 9 nucleotides matching TRBD2. Germline lookup yields CDR1 MNHEY and CDR2 SVGAGI. The CDR3 consists of 17 residues. Unmatched junction bases numbered 11, after V lost 5 bases and J lost 2 bases. The CDR3 sequence is CASSLSGLAGSTDTQYF. The CDR3 DNA reads as TGTGCCAGCAGTCTGAGCGGGCTAGCGGGGTCCACAGATACGCAGTATTTT.

This clonotype was observed a few times. This chain joins TRBV24-1 and TRBJ2-2; D gene ambiguous. The CDR3 contains 13 residues. The germline V and J ends were trimmed by 4 bases and 0 bases, with 2 bases remaining between them. Germline V gene data show CDR1 as KGHDR and CDR2 as SFDVKD. The CDR3 loop is CATSEPNTGELFF. The CDR3 DNA is TGTGCCACCAGTGAACCGAACACCGGGGAGCTGTTTTTT.

This clonotype has more than one count but fewer than ten. The chain combines TRBV20-1 with TRBJ2-5, with a possible D match to TRBD2 (5 bases). This CDR3 spans 15 amino acids. Trimming cost V 5 bases and J 3 bases, with 19 bases left between them. CDR1 is DFQATT, CDR2 SNEGSKA, per germline (reference sequence). The CDR3 here is CSAPARRRAEETQYF. Here the CDR3 DNA reads TGCAGTGCTCCAGCCCGCCGACGAGCGGAAGAGACCCAGTACTTC.

This clonotype came up a few times. The V gene is TRBV19, the J gene TRBJ2-3; D unresolved. Germline V gene data show CDR1 as LNHDA and CDR2 as SQIVND (reference sequence). Trimming removed 6 bases from V and 0 bases from J, with 10 bases in between. The CDR3 is 14 amino acids. The CDR3 loop is CASRNDGSTDTQYF. The CDR3 nucleotides are TGTGCCAGTAGAAACGACGGGAGCACAGATACGCAGTATTTT.

This clonotype was seen more than once but under ten times. This chain links TRBV18 with TRBJ1-5; D is unclear. Germline V gene sequence: CDR1 KGHSH, CDR2 LQKENI. The ends were cut back, 2 bases at V and 5 bases at J, with 7 bases in the middle. The CDR3 contains 13 residues. The CDR3 region is CASSPEEYQPQHF. CDR3 bases: TGTGCCAGCTCACCAGAGGAATATCAGCCCCAGCATTTT.

J is TRBJ2-1 and V is TRBV7-2, with TRBD2 matching 14 bases. The V segment lost 3 bases and the J segment 10 bases; nucleotides outside the gene matches: 8. CDR3 length: 16 residues. Germline CDR1 is SGHTA and CDR2 is FQGNSA. CDR3 residues: CASSFGGLAGDTEQFF. For the CDR3, the DNA is TGTGCCAGCAGCTTTGGGGGACTAGCGGGAGATACCGAGCAGTTCTTC.

This clonotype was detected many times. The chain employs TRBV6-5 and TRBJ1-1; a possible D gene is TRBD1 (5 bases). V was trimmed by 2 bases and J by 1 base, leaving 11 bases between them. This CDR3 comprises 15 residues. Germline CDR1 reads MNHEY; CDR2 reads SVGAGI. In DNA form, the CDR3 reads TGTGCCAGCAGTTACCGGGGGAACACGAACACTGAAGCTTTCTTT. This translates into CASSYRGNTNTEAFF.

There are a few counts of this clonotype. The chain employs TRBV5-1 and TRBJ2-7; 7 bases match TRBD2. Germline CDR1 is SGHRS and CDR2 is YFSETQ. The trim removed 4 bases at V and 2 bases at J, leaving 6 bases unmatched. The CDR3 sequence is 14 residues long. CDR3: CASSSGTTTYEQYF. CDR3 nucleotide sequence: TGCGCCAGCAGCAGCGGGACTACTACCTACGAGCAGTACTTC.

The chain couples TRBV27 to TRBJ1-3; 8 nucleotides line up with TRBD1. This CDR3 has 15 amino acids. V was pared by 4 bases and J by 1 base, with 3 bases of the junction left unmatched. Germline lookup yields CDR1 MNHEY and CDR2 SMNVEV (reference sequence). The CDR3 bases are TGTGCCAGCAGTTCCAGGGGGCGATCTGGAAACACCATATATTTT. Protein product: CASSSRGRSGNTIYF.

The V gene is TRBV5-1, the J gene TRBJ2-3; D remains ambiguous. The CDR3 consists of 16 residues. CDR1 SGHRS and CDR2 YFSETQ come from the germline V gene. V lost 3 bases to trimming and J lost 1 base, with 15 bases between them. The CDR3 is CASSWPKASGTDTQYF. In nucleotides, the CDR3 is TGCGCCAGCAGCTGGCCCAAGGCGTCTGGCACAGATACGCAGTATTTT.

This clonotype has only a few counts. The chain carries TRBV7-2 and TRBJ2-1; 7 nucleotides line up with TRBD2. CDR1 and CDR2 from the germline V gene are SGHTA and FQGNSA. This CDR3 has 15 residues. The ends lost 8 bases at V and 4 bases at J; junction bases unmatched: 11. The CDR3 sequence is CASSSRQGGYNEQFF. The CDR3 nucleotides are TGTGCCAGCTCTTCCCGGCAGGGAGGGTACAATGAGCAGTTCTTC.

V usage is TRBV2 and J usage is TRBJ2-2; 9 bases align to TRBD1. Germline V gives CDR1 SNHLY, CDR2 FYNNEI. This CDR3 spans 21 amino acids. The V and J ends lost 7 bases and 4 bases, in that order; junction bases with no gene match: 25. The CDR3 DNA reads as TGTGCCAGCACCATCTCCCTCGCCCTCGTACAGGGGGCGCGGGGCACCGGGGAGCTGTTTTTT. Translated: CASTISLALVQGARGTGELFF.

This clonotype was counted ten times or more. The genes are TRBV29-1 and TRBJ2-1; possibly TRBD1 for D (6 bases). The CDR3 extends over 12 amino acids. Trimming took 6 bases from V and 1 from J, leaving 7 bases between them. The germline CDR1 and CDR2 sequences are SQVTM and ANQGSEA. The CDR3 here is CSVGASYNEQFF. DNA for the CDR3: TGCAGCGTGGGGGCGTCCTACAATGAGCAGTTCTTC.

This clonotype was observed at least ten times. This chain joins TRBV9 and TRBJ2-2, with D perhaps TRBD2 (5 bases). CDR3 length equals 14 residues. Germline V gene lookup returns CDR1 SGDLS and CDR2 YYNGEE. The V end lost 5 bases, the J end lost 2 bases, and 10 bases lay between the germline ends. In DNA, the CDR3 is TGTGCCAGCAGGTCGGACTCAAACACCGGGGAGCTGTTTTTT. It translates to CASRSDSNTGELFF.

V usage is TRBV7-9 and J usage is TRBJ2-5; D perhaps matches TRBD2 (5 bases). The CDR3 consists of 11 residues. Germline loops: CDR1 SEHNR, CDR2 FQNEAQ (reference sequence). The V and J ends lost 1 base and 9 bases respectively, with 6 bases between them. CDR3 residues: CASSLEEAQYF. As DNA, the CDR3 is TGTGCCAGCAGCTTAGAGGAGGCCCAGTACTTC.